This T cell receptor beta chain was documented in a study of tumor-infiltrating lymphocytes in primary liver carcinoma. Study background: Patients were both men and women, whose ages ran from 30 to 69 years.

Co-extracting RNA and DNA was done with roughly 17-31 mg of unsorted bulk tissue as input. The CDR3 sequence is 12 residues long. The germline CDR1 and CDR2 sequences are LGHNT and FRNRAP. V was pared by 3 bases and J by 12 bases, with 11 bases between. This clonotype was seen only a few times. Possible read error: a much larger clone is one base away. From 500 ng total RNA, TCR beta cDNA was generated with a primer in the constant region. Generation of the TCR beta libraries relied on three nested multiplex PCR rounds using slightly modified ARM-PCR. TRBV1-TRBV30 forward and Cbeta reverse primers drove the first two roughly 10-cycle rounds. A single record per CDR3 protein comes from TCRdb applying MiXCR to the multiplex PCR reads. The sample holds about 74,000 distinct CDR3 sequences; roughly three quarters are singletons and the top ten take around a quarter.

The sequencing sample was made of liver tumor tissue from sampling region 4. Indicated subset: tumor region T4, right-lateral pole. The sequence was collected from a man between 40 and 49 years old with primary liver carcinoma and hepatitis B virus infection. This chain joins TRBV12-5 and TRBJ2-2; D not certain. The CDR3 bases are TGTGCTAGTGGTTTAGGGCAGGAGAAGCTGTTTTTT. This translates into CASGLGQEKLFF.